This TCR beta chain comes out of a study of cytomegalovirus exposure and HLA in healthy donors. Study-wide context: Genotyping showed roughly 86% of 398 donors falling in the Caucasian-associated ancestry cluster.

The study ran its PCR with 60 Vbeta and 13 Jbeta primers. Libraries were prepared by immunoSEQ multiplex PCR; TCRdb keeps only in-frame clonotypes and omits some of them. This sample carries 120,000 to 150,000 clones, about 78% of them seen once, and the ten largest clones take 6.5% to 7%. Ten or more counts support this clone. Antigen specificity is unknown. Germline CDR1 WNHNN, CDR2 SYGVQD (reference sequence). Trimming took off 2 bases at V and 5 bases at J, with 9 bases between the two ends. The length of the CDR3 is 13 residues. General study points: A later analysis associated under 20,000 TCR beta sequences with HLA alleles at a 0.05 false discovery rate. Some highly shared sequence variants likely arose as a pipeline artifact. It was confirmed in vitro that a few of the CMV-associated chains were specific for CMV antigens.

The sequenced sample was PBMCs. This rearrangement joins TRBV10-1 to TRBJ2-5; a possible D gene is TRBD1 (5 bases). This TCR derives from a man aged 35 to 55 in good health and CMV-seropositive. The CDR3, as DNA: TGCGCCAGCAGTGAGGGGGCTTCGGAGACCCAGTACTTC. Encoded protein: CASSEGASETQYF.